Below are 9 T cell receptor beta chains sequenced from a single sample in a study of OX40 agonist ivuxolimab in advanced cancers. Repertoires were generated with immunoSEQ multiplex PCR, while TCRdb's copy carries only in-frame clones and drops some. This table holds around 66,000 clones, roughly 80% found once. Here the sequenced sample was CD4+ or CD8+ T cells sorted from blood, taken in a trial of the OX40 agonist ivuxolimab. The receptors originated from an adult with an advanced solid tumor such as melanoma, head and neck, liver or kidney cancer.

The chain carries TRBV18 and TRBJ1-6; D is ambiguous. CDR1 and CDR2 from the germline V gene are KGHSH and LQKENI. The V end lost 6 bases, the J end lost 0 bases, and 12 bases lay between the germline ends. CDR3 length: 16 residues. The CDR3 DNA follows: TGTGCCAGCTCTTCGGACGCCTTCTCCTATAATTCACCCCTCCACTTT. Its protein is CASSSDAFSYNSPLHF.

The chain has TRBV5-4 and TRBJ1-1, with TRBD1 matching 8 bases. This CDR3 is 14 amino acids long. Germline V gene sequence: CDR1 SGHNT, CDR2 YYREEE (reference sequence). The V gene end was trimmed by 4 bases and the J gene end by 5 bases; junction bases not matched to a gene: 7. The chain's CDR3 is CASSRNRGTTEAFF. The CDR3 DNA sequence: TGTGCCAGCAGCAGGAACAGGGGGACGACTGAAGCTTTCTTT.

The rearrangement uses TRBV6-1 and TRBJ2-7, with D possibly matching TRBD2 (5 bases). Germline CDR1 reads MNHNS; CDR2 reads SASEGT. Trimming shortened V by 1 base and J by 2 bases, and 12 bases separated the two germline ends. There are 15 residues in the CDR3. CDR3 region: CASSEGGHAPYEQYV. CDR3 nucleotides: TGTGCCAGCAGTGAAGGAGGGCATGCCCCCTACGAGCAGTACGTC.

V and J are TRBV5-1 and TRBJ2-3; the D gene could be TRBD1 or TRBD2 (6 bases each). The germline gives CDR1 SGHRS, CDR2 YFSETQ. There are 17 residues in the CDR3. V lost 0 bases and J 4 bases, leaving 18 bases between the germline ends. The CDR3 here is CASSLEGGAFRPDTQYF. CDR3 sequence (DNA): TGCGCCAGCAGCTTGGAGGGGGGCGCATTCCGCCCAGATACGCAGTATTTT. The variable domain in full, completed from reference TRBV5-1 and TRBJ2-3, reads KAGVTQTPRYLIKTRGQQVTLSCSPISGHRSVSWYQQTPGQGLQFLFEYFSETQRNKGNFPGRFSGRQFSNSRSEMNVSTLELGDSALYLCASSLEGGAFRPDTQYFGPGTRLTVL.

This chain joins TRBV11-1 and TRBJ1-1; TRBD1 is a possible D gene (5 bases). Germline V gene sequence: CDR1 SGHAT, CDR2 FQDESV (reference sequence). This CDR3 has 13 amino acids. Trimming removed 4 bases from V and 5 bases from J, with 11 bases in between. The CDR3 region has the DNA TGTGCCAGCAGCTCAGTCGGGGGAACTGAAGCTTTCTTT. It translates to CASSSVGGTEAFF.

The chain uses TRBV5-8 and TRBJ2-3; perhaps TRBD1 as D (5 bases). V lost 3 bases and J 3 bases, leaving 14 bases between the germline ends. The CDR3 loop spans 15 amino acids. The germline gives CDR1 SGHTS, CDR2 YDEGEE. The CDR3 DNA reads TGTGCCAGCAGCTCTCGGCAGGGTGGAACAGATACGCAGTATTTT. Translated: CASSSRQGGTDTQYF.

The V gene is TRBV27, the J gene TRBJ2-3; no reliable D call. Germline V gene sequence: CDR1 MNHEY, CDR2 SMNVEV (reference sequence). The length of the CDR3 is 14 residues. Trimming shortened V by 0 bases and J by 1 base, and 5 bases separated the two germline ends. This CDR3 is CASSLSVGTDTQYF. DNA for the CDR3: TGTGCCAGCAGTTTATCGGTGGGCACAGATACGCAGTATTTT.

This chain connects TRBV6-5 to TRBJ1-3, with no clear D. CDR1 and CDR2 (germline): MNHEY, SVGAGI. Trimming shortened V by 2 bases and J by 0 bases, and 8 bases separated the two germline ends. There are 15 residues in the CDR3. DNA for the CDR3: TGTGCCAGCAGTTACGACTTCAGCTCTGGAAACACCATATATTTT. This translates into CASSYDFSSGNTIYF.

V is TRBV7-9 and J is TRBJ1-5; D may be TRBD1 (6 bases). This CDR3 comprises 16 residues. Germline CDR1 SEHNR, CDR2 FQNEAQ (reference sequence). With 2 bases removed from V and 2 bases from J, the gap between germline ends came to 13 bases. CDR3 in amino acids: CASSLSSGAGNQPQHF. The CDR3 DNA reads as TGTGCCAGCAGCTTATCTTCGGGGGCCGGCAATCAGCCCCAGCATTTT.